One and the same sample provided the 32 T cell receptor beta chains below, sequenced in a study of cytomegalovirus exposure and HLA in healthy donors. Primers: 60 Vbeta forward and 13 Jbeta reverse. Profiling relied on immunoSEQ multiplex PCR, and the TCRdb table lists in-frame clones only, not all of them. In the table there are approximately 150,000 clones, about two thirds of which are singletons. The specimen sequenced was PBMCs. These receptor sequences come from a man aged 55 to 70 in good health and CMV-seronegative.

The chain recombines TRBV6-1 with TRBJ2-7, with 7 bases fitting TRBD1. The V segment lost 10 bases and the J segment 5 bases; nucleotides outside the gene matches: 8. The CDR3 sequence is 12 residues long. Germline loops: CDR1 MNHNS, CDR2 SASEGT. CDR3 loop: CATKDRSDEQYF. In DNA form, the CDR3 reads TGTGCCACCAAGGACAGGAGCGACGAGCAGTACTTC.

This chain joins TRBV6-1 and TRBJ2-2; 12 bases align to TRBD2. This CDR3 comprises 18 residues. The V and J ends lost 4 bases and 7 bases, in that order; junction bases with no gene match: 13. Germline V gene sequence: CDR1 MNHNS, CDR2 SASEGT. The CDR3 loop reads CASSGSLGLAGSDGELFF. CDR3 bases: TGTGCCAGCAGTGGATCCCTCGGACTAGCGGGATCTGACGGGGAGCTGTTTTTT.

DNA for the CDR3: TGTGCCAGCCTCAGGGCCCACCTTAATTCACCCCTCCACTTT. Translating it yields CASLRAHLNSPLHF. V is TRBV5-6 and J is TRBJ1-6; D perhaps matches TRBD1 (5 bases). From germline, CDR1 is SGHDT and CDR2 YYEEEE. Trimming cost V 7 bases and J 6 bases, with 14 bases left between them. The CDR3 runs 14 residues. Full variable domain (remainder filled in from reference TRBV5-6 and TRBJ1-6): DAGVTQSPTHLIKTRGQQVTLRCSPKSGHDTVSWYQQALGQGPQFIFQYYEEEERQRGNFPDRFSGHQFPNYSSELNVNALLLGDSALYLCASLRAHLNSPLHFGNGTRLTVT.

As DNA, the CDR3 is TGTGCCAGCAGCCCCCAGGAGGGGGCGGATTCACCCCTCCACTTT. It specifies CASSPQEGADSPLHF. This chain joins TRBV5-6 and TRBJ1-6; the match to TRBD1 covers 7 bases. The CDR3 covers 15 residues. Germline V lookup: CDR1 SGHDT, CDR2 YYEEEE. With 4 bases clipped from V and 8 bases from J, the junction kept 9 bases outside the gene matches. The full variable domain, completed using reference TRBV5-6 and TRBJ1-6, is DAGVTQSPTHLIKTRGQQVTLRCSPKSGHDTVSWYQQALGQGPQFIFQYYEEEERQRGNFPDRFSGHQFPNYSSELNVNALLLGDSALYLCASSPQEGADSPLHFGNGTRLTVT.

This clone was detected only a few times. V is TRBV30 and J is TRBJ2-1, with 8 bases that match TRBD2. The CDR3 runs to 14 residues. CDR1 GTSNPN and CDR2 SVGIG come from the germline V gene (reference sequence). V was pared by 5 bases and J by 10 bases, with 13 bases of the junction left unmatched. The CDR3 DNA is TGTGCCTGGCGAAGGGGACTAGTAACGGGAGAGCAGTTCTTC. This gives the protein CAWRRGLVTGEQFF.

This clone was counted once. The chain employs TRBV9 and TRBJ2-7; TRBD1 agrees at 7 bases. This CDR3 is built from 14 residues. With V trimmed by 0 bases and J by 5 bases, 5 bases remained unmatched. Germline V lookup: CDR1 SGDLS, CDR2 YYNGEE. CDR3 sequence: CASSVDWDSNEQYF. DNA for the CDR3: TGTGCCAGCAGCGTAGACTGGGACAGTAACGAGCAGTACTTC.

The chain combines TRBV7-6 with TRBJ1-5; 7 bases fit TRBD1. The CDR3 sequence is 16 residues long. Per germline, CDR1 SGHVS and CDR2 FNYEAQ. J was trimmed by 5 bases and V by 2 bases; bases with no gene match: 9. The CDR3 DNA reads as TGTGCCAGCAGCTTAATTAGTGAGGGGGCAGATCAGCCCCAGCATTTT. Amino acids: CASSLISEGADQPQHF.

The CDR3 DNA reads TGTGCCAGCAGCCAATCACATCAGAACACTGAAGCTTTCTTT. The encoded protein is CASSQSHQNTEAFF. The chain couples TRBV16 to TRBJ1-1; D remains ambiguous. Germline V gene lookup returns CDR1 KGHSY and CDR2 FQNENV. V shed 0 bases and J shed 1 base, with 6 bases lying between them. This CDR3 is built from 14 residues.

The sample holds a few counts of this clone. The gene calls are TRBV27 and TRBJ1-5, with 9 bases lining up with TRBD1. V lost 5 bases, J lost 6 bases, and 5 bases stayed unmatched. This CDR3 has 14 residues. Germline loops: CDR1 MNHEY, CDR2 SMNVEV (reference sequence). The CDR3 DNA sequence: TGTGCCAGCAGTCAAGGGACAGGGACTCAGCCCCAGCATTTT. Protein: CASSQGTGTQPQHF.

Worth noting for this clone: At one boundary the junction diverges from the germline segment, which might be a read error. The chain links TRBV4-3 to TRBJ1-3; D possibly corresponds to TRBD1 (5 bases). CDR3 length equals 14 residues. CDR1 LGHNA and CDR2 YSLEER come from the germline V gene. The CDR3 nucleotides are TGCGCCAGCAGCGCAGGGCGCTCTGGAAACGCCATATATTTT. Protein: CASSAGRSGNAIYF.

The rearrangement links TRBV9 to TRBJ2-1; TRBD1 agrees at 10 bases. This CDR3 has 14 residues. CDR1 and CDR2 (germline): SGDLS, YYNGEE. J lost 6 bases, V lost 5 bases, and 5 bases had no gene match. CDR3 region: CASRGTGAVNEQFF. CDR3 nucleotide sequence: TGTGCCAGCAGAGGGACAGGGGCCGTCAATGAGCAGTTCTTC.

The J gene is TRBJ1-1, the V gene TRBV18; D uncertain. The CDR3 is made up of 16 amino acids. Per germline, CDR1 KGHSH and CDR2 LQKENI. The V gene lost 0 bases and the J gene lost 2 bases, with 13 bases spanning the gap. CDR3 loop: CASSPPTRLLNTEAFF. The CDR3 DNA sequence: TGTGCCAGCTCACCACCTACCCGGCTACTAAACACTGAAGCTTTCTTT.

The rearrangement joins TRBV15 to TRBJ2-7, with a tentative D call TRBD2 (6 bases). Germline values: CDR1 LNHNV, CDR2 YYDKDF (reference sequence). The CDR3 runs 15 residues. V was shortened by 5 bases and J by 4 bases, with 18 bases between the two germline ends. CDR3 protein: CATSREMGGGYEQYF. For the CDR3, the DNA is TGTGCCACCAGCCGCGAGATGGGGGGTGGGTACGAGCAGTACTTC. Variable domain in full (rest from reference TRBV15 and TRBJ2-7): DAMVIQNPRYQVTQFGKPVTLSCSQTLNHNVMYWYQQKSSQAPKLLFHYYDKDFNNEADTPDNFQSRRPNTSFCFLDIRSPGLGDTAMYLCATSREMGGGYEQYFGPGTRLTVT.

This clone appeared a few times. The genes are TRBV7-7 and TRBJ2-2; D might be TRBD2 (5 bases). CDR1 and CDR2 from the germline V gene are SSHAT and FNYEAQ (reference sequence). This CDR3 is 14 amino acids long. V lost 2 bases to trimming and J lost 2 bases, with 6 bases between them. The chain's CDR3 is CASSLSGNTGELFF. The CDR3 DNA reads as TGTGCCAGCAGCTTATCGGGAAACACCGGGGAGCTGTTTTTT.

The chain carries TRBV7-8 and TRBJ2-3, with TRBD2 matching 9 bases. Per germline, CDR1 SGHVS and CDR2 FQNEAQ. After removal of 1 base from V and 1 base from J, the junction contained 6 bases not matched to a gene. The CDR3 loop spans 17 amino acids. This CDR3 reads CASSLDPGGRGTDTQYF. The CDR3 bases are TGTGCCAGCAGCTTAGATCCTGGCGGGAGGGGCACAGATACGCAGTATTTT.

This clone was counted between two and nine times. The gene calls are TRBV30 and TRBJ1-1; 11 nucleotides line up with TRBD1. Looked up from germline, CDR1 is GTSNPN and CDR2 is SVGIG (reference sequence). Trimming took 7 bases from V and 4 from J; bases not matched to a gene: 5. This CDR3 has 13 residues. Here the CDR3 reads CALGQGEVTEAFF. The CDR3 coding sequence is TGTGCCTTGGGACAGGGGGAAGTCACTGAAGCTTTCTTT.

This clone came up a few times. This sequence joins TRBV5-8 and TRBJ1-5, with D unclear. The V and J ends lost 5 bases and 6 bases respectively, with 21 bases between them. The germline V gene encodes CDR1 SGHTS and CDR2 YDEGEE. The CDR3 consists of 16 residues. CDR3 nucleotide sequence: TGTGCCAGCAGGGGTTTGAGAGGAAATTTGGGTCAGCCCCAGCATTTT. Its protein is CASRGLRGNLGQPQHF.

The rearrangement joins TRBV19 to TRBJ2-1; TRBD1 matches 10 bases. The CDR3 extends over 15 amino acids. CDR1 LNHDA and CDR2 SQIVND come from the germline V gene (reference sequence). Trimming cost V 4 bases and J 6 bases; bases outside gene matches: 6. CDR3: CASSRVGTGVNEQFF. The CDR3 nucleotides are TGTGCCAGTAGTAGGGTTGGGACAGGGGTCAATGAGCAGTTCTTC.

The chain employs TRBV28 and TRBJ2-2; 9 positions match TRBD2. The CDR3 has 16 amino acids. Trimming cost V 4 bases and J 7 bases; bases outside gene matches: 10. Germline CDR1 is MDHEN and CDR2 is SYDVKM. The chain's CDR3 is CASSSGGSGRGGELFF. Here the CDR3 DNA reads TGTGCCAGCAGTTCGGGTGGTAGCGGGAGAGGCGGGGAGCTGTTTTTT.

Concerning this clone: At the DNA level, this CDR3 is encoded by other sequences in the same sample as well. V and J are TRBV5-6 and TRBJ2-2; 7 nucleotides agree with TRBD2. CDR3 length equals 15 residues. The germline V gene has CDR1 SGHDT and CDR2 YYEEEE. Unmatched junction bases numbered 5, after V lost 4 bases and J lost 2 bases. CDR3 sequence (DNA): TGTGCCAGCAGCCTTGGGGGGGGAAACACCGGGGAGCTGTTTTTT. Protein sequence: CASSLGGGNTGELFF.

In its sample, this clone was seen once. The rearrangement uses TRBV2 and TRBJ1-1, with 9 positions matching TRBD1. The J segment lost 2 bases and the V segment lost 6 bases, leaving 4 bases of the junction unmatched. Germline V gives CDR1 SNHLY, CDR2 FYNNEI. CDR3 length equals 14 residues. CDR3 in amino acids: CASSEQGANTEAFF. In DNA, the CDR3 is TGTGCCAGCAGCGAACAGGGGGCCAACACTGAAGCTTTCTTT.

The chain recombines TRBV28 with TRBJ2-1, with D unresolved. The V gene's germline CDR1 is MDHEN and CDR2 SYDVKM. Between the trimmed V and J ends, which lost 5 bases and 4 bases, there was a span of 6 bases. This CDR3 has 12 amino acids. CDR3 protein: CASSLRYNEQFF. Written as DNA, the CDR3 is TGTGCCAGCAGTCTCCGGTACAATGAGCAGTTCTTC.

This sequence joins TRBV19 and TRBJ1-2; TRBD1 is a possible D gene (6 bases). V was pared by 5 bases and J by 0 bases, with 13 bases between. Germline assignment: CDR1 LNHDA and CDR2 SQIVND (reference sequence). The CDR3 is made up of 15 amino acids. The CDR3 spells CASSLNRAANYGYTF. CDR3 nucleotide sequence: TGTGCCAGTAGTCTCAACAGGGCGGCTAACTATGGCTACACCTTC.

This chain links TRBV14 with TRBJ2-7; 8 bases agree with TRBD2. The CDR3 sequence is 17 residues long. J lost 0 bases, V lost 3 bases, and 10 bases had no gene match. The germline V gene has CDR1 SGHDN and CDR2 FVKESK. CDR3 residues: CASSHSRGAGASYEQYF. The CDR3 nucleotides read TGTGCCAGCAGCCATTCTAGGGGAGCGGGGGCCTCCTACGAGCAGTACTTC. Combining the CDR3 with reference TRBV14 and TRBJ2-7 gives the whole variable domain EAGVTQFPSHSVIEKGQTVTLRCDPISGHDNLYWYRRVMGKEIKFLLHFVKESKQDESGMPNNRFLAERTGGTYSTLKVQPAELEDSGVYFCASSHSRGAGASYEQYFGPGTRLTVT.

This clone occurred a few times. The chain couples TRBV4-3 to TRBJ2-2; D uncertain. V lost 0 bases, J lost 4 bases, and 9 bases lay in between. Germline CDR1 and CDR2: LGHNA and YSLEER. The CDR3 covers 15 residues. The CDR3 coding sequence is TGCGCCAGCAGCCAAGATGGCGGTGTCACCGGGGAGCTGTTTTTT. Translating it yields CASSQDGGVTGELFF.

V and J are TRBV28 and TRBJ1-2; TRBD1 matches 12 bases. The CDR3 covers 17 residues. CDR1 and CDR2 (germline): MDHEN, SYDVKM. Trimming took 2 bases from V and 6 from J; bases not matched to a gene: 10. Here the CDR3 reads CASSLEAGDRGLDGYTF. Written as DNA, the CDR3 is TGTGCCAGCAGTTTAGAAGCGGGGGACAGGGGGCTAGATGGCTACACCTTC.

The chain employs TRBV30 and TRBJ2-5; TRBD2 aligns across 9 bases. This CDR3 is 15 amino acids long. J was trimmed by 5 bases and V by 7 bases; bases with no gene match: 14. Germline-derived CDR1 and CDR2 are GTSNPN and SVGIG (reference sequence). CDR3 sequence reads: CALNSLAGAGETQYF. The CDR3, as DNA: TGTGCCTTGAACTCTTTAGCGGGAGCAGGGGAGACCCAGTACTTC.

As to this clone: A junction boundary mismatches the germline segment, possibly from a read error. This chain uses TRBV7-7 with TRBJ2-5; D is perhaps TRBD1 (5 bases). The CDR3 totals 15 residues. CDR1 is SSHAT and CDR2 is FNYEAQ in the germline V gene (reference sequence). The CDR3 DNA reads as TGTGCTAGCAGCCCCCTGGGTGGGGCCGGAGAGACCCAGTACTTC. This codes for CASSPLGGAGETQYF.

The chain couples TRBV5-4 to TRBJ1-1, with D unresolved. The germline V gene has CDR1 SGHNT and CDR2 YYREEE (reference sequence). V was shortened by 3 bases and J by 2 bases, with 8 bases between the two germline ends. The CDR3 extends over 13 amino acids. CDR3 nucleotides: TGTGCCAGCAGCTCCCGACATAACACTGAAGCTTTCTTT. It yields the protein CASSSRHNTEAFF.

This clone has a handful of counts. This chain uses TRBV18 with TRBJ2-6; 8 bases agree with TRBD1. J gave up 4 bases and V 2 bases, and 7 bases lay outside the gene matches. CDR1 and CDR2 from the germline V gene are KGHSH and LQKENI. CDR3 length: 17 residues. The CDR3 DNA is TGTGCCAGCTCACCAGGACAGGGTGCAGGCGGGGCCAACGTCCTGACTTTC. Protein product: CASSPGQGAGGANVLTF.

This clone was detected a few times. The J gene is TRBJ2-2, the V gene TRBV13, with TRBD2 identical over 12 bases. Germline CDR1 is PRHDT and CDR2 is FYEKMQ (reference sequence). With 5 bases clipped from V and 3 bases from J, the junction kept 4 bases outside the gene matches. CDR3 length: 16 amino acids. CDR3 DNA sequence: TGTGCCAGCAGCACCGGACTAGCGGGGTACACCGGGGAGCTGTTTTTT. Translating it yields CASSTGLAGYTGELFF. The variable domain in full, with the rest retrieved from reference TRBV13 and TRBJ2-2, is AAGVIQSPRHLIKEKRETATLKCYPIPRHDTVYWYQQGPGQDPQFLISFYEKMQSDKGSIPDRFSAQQFSDYHSELNMSSLELGDSALYFCASSTGLAGYTGELFFGEGSRLTVL.

This chain connects TRBV21-1 to TRBJ2-5; the table assigns TRBD2, which was not confirmed against the DNA. TRBV21-1 is shown as a pseudogene. This CDR3 is built from 17 residues. The CDR3 reads CASSKRLAGGPRETQYF. The CDR3 nucleotides are TGTGCCAGCAGCAAAAGGTTAGCGGGAGGGCCCCGTGAGACCCAGTACTTC.